Listed here are 9 T cell receptor beta chains from one sample, sequenced in a study of early T cells in non-severe SARS-CoV-2 infection. TCRdb independently ran MiXCR on the 5' RACE reads; one entry per CDR3 protein. The profile shows under 40,000 distinct CDR3 sequences, about 5% of them singletons. Sequenced sample: whole blood. The receptors derive from an adult who was a healthcare worker with PCR-confirmed SARS-CoV-2 infection or an uninfected control (not recorded which).

V gene TRBV21-1 combines with J gene TRBJ1-4; no check of the table's D call, TRBD1, against the DNA was made. TRBV21-1 is designated a pseudogene. CDR3 length: 15 amino acids. CDR3 in DNA: TGTGCCAGCAGCACACCGGGACGGTCGCCCCAAAAACTGTTTTTT. Its translation is CASSTPGRSPQKLFF.

This clonotype was observed many times. This sequence joins TRBV20-1 and TRBJ2-7; possible D gene TRBD2, 5 bases. Trimming cost V 5 bases and J 3 bases, with 8 bases left between them. Germline V gene sequence: CDR1 DFQATT, CDR2 SNEGSKA (reference sequence). The CDR3 totals 11 residues. The CDR3 nucleotides read TGCAGTGCTCCCCGGGGCTACGAGCAGTACTTC. Translated: CSAPRGYEQYF.

This clonotype was found many times. This chain connects TRBV4-1 to TRBJ2-3; a weak D match, TRBD2 (5 bases). V shed 4 bases and J shed 8 bases, with 10 bases lying between them. The germline V gene encodes CDR1 MGHRA and CDR2 YSYEKL. This CDR3 is 12 amino acids long. In nucleotides, the CDR3 is TGCGCCAGCAGCCCACCACGGGGTACGCAGTATTTT. Translating it yields CASSPPRGTQYF.

The sample holds many counts of this clonotype. The chain links TRBV4-2 to TRBJ2-1; TRBD2 is a possible D gene (6 bases). Germline-derived CDR1 and CDR2 are LGHNA and YNFKEQ. The CDR3 has 14 residues. The V end lost 5 bases, the J end lost 7 bases, and 15 bases lay between the germline ends. The CDR3 coding sequence is TGTGCCAGCAGCGATAGCGGAGCCGGTAATGAGCAGTTCTTC. Translating it yields CASSDSGAGNEQFF.

This clonotype was recorded many times. The chain is built from TRBV12-5 and TRBJ2-5; no clear D gene. CDR1 and CDR2 (germline): LGHNT, FRNRAP. The length of the CDR3 is 13 residues. V was clipped by 3 bases and J by 4 bases, with 9 bases between them. The CDR3 DNA reads TGTGCTAGTGGTTTTGGGGTAGGAGAGACCCAGTACTTC. Its protein is CASGFGVGETQYF. The whole variable domain, filled in from reference TRBV12-5 and TRBJ2-5, reads DARVTQTPRHKVTEMGQEVTMRCQPILGHNTVFWYRQTMMQGLELLAYFRNRAPLDDSGMPKDRFSAEMPDATLATLKIQPSEPRDSAVYFCASGFGVGETQYFGPGTRLLVL.

This clonotype occurred many times. The CDR3 sequence: CASSRGGRAQYF. Written as DNA, the CDR3 is TGTGCCAGCAGTCGGGGGGGCCGTGCGCAGTATTTT. The gene calls are TRBV12-3 or TRBV12-4 and TRBJ2-3, with 8 bases aligning to TRBD2. The CDR3 length is 12 residues. V lost 5 bases to trimming and J lost 10 bases; unmatched junction nucleotides: 5.

This clonotype has more than one count but fewer than ten. This sequence joins TRBV5-5 and TRBJ2-3, with D perhaps TRBD2 (6 bases). Trimming removed 0 bases at V and 1 base at J, with 15 bases between. Germline CDR1 reads SGHKS; CDR2 reads YYEKEE (reference sequence). The CDR3 is 17 residues long. The CDR3 region is CASSLVGVGGGTDTQYF. CDR3 nucleotides: TGTGCCAGCAGCTTGGTCGGTGTCGGGGGTGGCACAGATACGCAGTATTTT.

Many counts were recorded for this clonotype. This rearrangement joins TRBV12-5 to TRBJ1-2; 7 nucleotides line up with TRBD1. V lost 5 bases and J lost 4; bases outside the gene matches: 13. The CDR3 consists of 16 residues. Germline V gene lookup returns CDR1 LGHNT and CDR2 FRNRAP. The CDR3 nucleotides are TGTGCTAGTGGTCAAGGACAGGCCCCCATTTTCTATGGCTACACCTTC. It specifies CASGQGQAPIFYGYTF.

J is TRBJ2-1 and V is TRBV23-1; no clear D. TRBV23-1 is an ORF, and what it does is uncertain. Trimming pared 0 bases from V and 6 bases from J, leaving 12 bases between. The CDR3 runs 15 residues. The CDR3 DNA is TGCGCCAGCAGTCAATCCTGCAGGCGTTCCAATGAGCAGTTCTTC. As protein: CASSQSCRRSNEQFF.